This T cell receptor (beta chain) came from a study of blood T cells in healthy people across ages (dated by TCRdb to between 2014 and 2016). About the study as a whole: In model experiments, template switching captured roughly one uniquely barcoded TCR beta cDNA molecule for every two T cells. The donors were divided into four age groups: young (average around 15 years), middle-aged (under 40), aged (62) and long-lived (about 84). Using the same blood draw, the study looked at two additional independent replicas of 1 million unique cDNA reads for two donors, one aged 18 to 29 and the other aged 80 or older. Age-related changes in TCR beta repertoire diversity were measured in the study by deep sequencing normalized with unique cDNA molecular identifiers. Donors of different ages were randomly distributed across sequencing lanes to avoid experimental bias. Overall study outcomes, separate from this receptor: There was a strong correlation between observed TCR beta diversity and the percentage of naive T cells measured by flow cytometry. Compared with the aged group, the long-lived group had more naive CD4+ T cells, fewer expanded clones and increased TCR diversity, a pattern suggesting age selection. As age increased, observed TCR beta diversity per million T cells dropped in a roughly linear way, and a significant reduction was already evident by age roughly 40. The CMV infection status of donors was not known, potentially confounding age-related changes in expanded clonotypes. Total diversity estimates from one million sequenced T cells were considered lower bounds and underestimates. Conclusive comparison of naive and antigen-experienced compartments was prevented by the profiling of bulk unsorted PBMCs.

In the case of this clonotype: The antigen it recognizes is unknown. This may arise from a read error, as a much more abundant clone is one base away.

Receptor libraries were prepared by 5' RACE. The data were produced on an Illumina HiSeq 2500. A second PCR of about 7 to 12 cycles was run with a J-beta primer mix and a sample-barcoded 5' primer. Each TCR beta cDNA molecule received a unique molecular identifier from a template-switch 5' adaptor carrying 12 random nucleotides. Each sample yielded at least 3 million CDR3-containing paired-end reads. All of the RNA was converted into first-strand cDNA using the Mint cDNA synthesis kit, with a TRBC-specific oligonucleotide serving as the primer. Following uracil-DNA glycosylase treatment, a first 18-cycle PCR with universal primers M1SS and BC2_uni_R was performed on all cDNA. The authors processed their data as follows. Normalization of each sample was performed by random selection of 1 million high-quality reads, each carrying a distinct molecular identifier. Reads with shared molecular identifiers were discarded instead of being binned into consensus sequences. CDR3 identification, clonotype clustering and error correction used MiTCR with a Q25 quality threshold and the strictest error-elimination algorithm. A nonparametric unseen species model with Euler transformation was used to estimate a lower bound on total TCR beta diversity. Starting from the raw public reads, TCRdb applied fastp trimming at Q25, assembled clones with MiXCR and retained in-frame beta chains. Rows with a matching CDR3 protein are joined into one entry that keeps the most common DNA and genes. The V and J calls reflect TCRdb's pipeline rather than the authors' work. The sample yields some 640,000 distinct CDR3 sequences; approximately 30% were counted once. The ten largest clonotypes hold approximately 14% of the sample.

Donors were 40 or so systemically healthy Caucasian individuals from Russia aged roughly 6 to 100 years. Around 9.8 milliliters of peripheral blood were collected from each donor into EDTA-treated Vacutainer tubes. Ficoll-Paque density-gradient centrifugation was used to isolate PBMCs, with at least 6 million obtained per sample. Total RNA, at least 5.5 micrograms per sample, was extracted from PBMCs with Trizol reagent. For every donor, flow cytometry on a PBMC aliquot measured the percentage of naive CD45RAhigh/CD27high T cells. The CDR3 starts with the cysteine, ends with the phenylalanine, and has 14 residues. Kept here is only the CDR3 DNA, which spans 42 bases and is read in frame from base 1. The trim is 4 bases for V and 2 bases for J, with a gap of 10 bases between the germline ends. Looking up the germline V gene yields CDR1 KGHDR and CDR2 SFDVKD.

The chain joins TRBV24-1 to TRBJ2-5, with TRBD1 tentatively as D gene (5 bases match). Sequencing was performed on blood. The clonotype was recovered from a woman older than 75 in good health. The CDR3 region reads CATSEWTPQETQYF. The sequenced DNA: TGTGCCACCAGTGAGTGGACACCTCAAGAGACCCAGTACTTC.